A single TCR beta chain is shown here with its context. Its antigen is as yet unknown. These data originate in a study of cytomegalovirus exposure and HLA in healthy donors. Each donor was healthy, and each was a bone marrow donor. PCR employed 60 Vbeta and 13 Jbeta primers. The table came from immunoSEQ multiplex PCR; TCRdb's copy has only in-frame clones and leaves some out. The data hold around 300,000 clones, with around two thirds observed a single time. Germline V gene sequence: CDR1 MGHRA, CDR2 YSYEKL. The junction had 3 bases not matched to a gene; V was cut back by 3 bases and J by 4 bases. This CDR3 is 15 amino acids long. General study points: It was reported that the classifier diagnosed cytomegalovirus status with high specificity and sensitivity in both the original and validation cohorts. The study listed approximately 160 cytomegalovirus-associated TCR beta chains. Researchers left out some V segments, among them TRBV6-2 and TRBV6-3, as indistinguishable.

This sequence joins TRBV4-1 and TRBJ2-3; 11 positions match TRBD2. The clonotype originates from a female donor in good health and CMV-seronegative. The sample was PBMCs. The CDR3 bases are TGCGCCAGCAGCCACCCGGGACTAGCGGCAGATACGCAGTATTTT. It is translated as CASSHPGLAADTQYF.